One sample yielded the 15 T cell receptor beta chains listed below, sequenced in a study of T cells in Graves' hyperthyroidism and ophthalmopathy. There were TCR beta CDR3 regions amplified from RNA transcripts. RT-PCR in the first round (using the HTBI primer set) targeted the TCR CDR3. One entry per CDR3 protein, called by TCRdb with MiXCR from the multiplex PCR reads. The sample records 360,000 or so distinct CDR3 sequences, about 19% being singletons. Sequencing was performed on blood. The origin of the receptors is a woman between 18 and 29 years old with Graves' hyperthyroidism.

This clonotype occurred many times. The V call is TRBV6-5, the J call TRBJ1-1; D uncertain. V shed 0 bases and J shed 0 bases, with 8 bases lying between them. Per the germline V gene, CDR1 is MNHEY and CDR2 is SVGAGI. This CDR3 comprises 15 residues. The CDR3 reads CASSYSSHMNTEAFF. The CDR3 nucleotides read TGTGCCAGCAGTTACTCCTCTCATATGAACACTGAAGCTTTCTTT.

This clonotype was seen a handful of times. The V call is TRBV4-1, the J call TRBJ2-4; 13 nucleotides agree with TRBD2. Germline V gene lookup returns CDR1 MGHRA and CDR2 YSYEKL. V gave up 4 bases and J gave up 3 bases; unmatched junction bases: 9. This CDR3 has 18 residues. Written as DNA, the CDR3 is TGCGCCAGCAGCCTGCTCGGACTAGCGGGGGAGGTCAAAAACATTCAGTACTTC. Translating it yields CASSLLGLAGEVKNIQYF.

This clonotype was seen a few times. The V and J genes are TRBV3-1 and TRBJ1-2; D remains ambiguous. The V gene lost 0 bases and the J gene lost 1 base, with 6 bases spanning the gap. CDR1 is LGHDT and CDR2 is YNNKEL in the germline V gene (reference sequence). This CDR3 region has 14 residues. The CDR3 coding sequence is TGTGCCAGCAGCCAAGAACAGTTTAACTATGGCTACACCTTC. Protein: CASSQEQFNYGYTF.

This clonotype was picked up a small number of times. The chain links TRBV3-1 to TRBJ2-2; TRBD2 might be the D (6 bases). V was trimmed by 1 base and J by 4 bases, leaving 10 bases between them. The CDR3 is 15 amino acids. The V gene's germline CDR1 is LGHDT and CDR2 YNNKEL (reference sequence). In DNA, the CDR3 is TGTGCCAGCAGCCAAGTGGGGGGAAGCACCGGGGAGCTGTTTTTT. Translation: CASSQVGGSTGELFF.

There are many counts of this clonotype. The chain recombines TRBV4-1 with TRBJ1-1; D possibly corresponds to TRBD1 (6 bases). Germline lookup yields CDR1 MGHRA and CDR2 YSYEKL. The V end lost 6 bases, the J end lost 5 bases, and 13 bases lay between the germline ends. The CDR3 runs to 13 residues. The chain's CDR3 is CASRRGASTEAFF. The CDR3 DNA reads TGCGCCAGCAGGAGGGGGGCCTCGACTGAAGCTTTCTTT.

This clonotype was recorded at least ten times. The rearrangement uses TRBV12-3 or TRBV12-4 and TRBJ2-7, with TRBD1 identical over 9 bases. The trim removed 3 bases at V and 5 bases at J, leaving 5 bases unmatched. The CDR3 loop spans 14 amino acids. The CDR3 DNA is TGTGCCAGCAGTTTGTGGGACAGGGTCAACGAGCAGTACTTC. Protein sequence: CASSLWDRVNEQYF.

This clonotype was detected ten times or more. V is TRBV12-3 or TRBV12-4 and J is TRBJ1-2, with 11 positions matching TRBD1. This CDR3 has 15 residues. With V trimmed by 2 bases and J by 8 bases, 7 bases remained unmatched. The CDR3 DNA sequence: TGTGCCAGCAGTTTACCTATGGACAGGGGGCCCGGCTACACCTTC. This codes for CASSLPMDRGPGYTF.

The CDR3 coding sequence is TGTGCCACCAGCAGAGATCACGGGGACAGGGAATCTCATGGCTACACCTTC. Translation gives CATSRDHGDRESHGYTF. The chain uses TRBV15 and TRBJ1-2; 9 positions agree with TRBD1. With 0 bases clipped from V and 6 bases from J, the junction kept 11 bases outside the gene matches. CDR1 LNHNV and CDR2 YYDKDF come from the germline V gene (reference sequence). The CDR3 sequence is 17 residues long. The variable domain in full, completed from reference TRBV15 and TRBJ1-2, reads DAMVIQNPRYQVTQFGKPVTLSCSQTLNHNVMYWYQQKSSQAPKLLFHYYDKDFNNEADTPDNFQSRRPNTSFCFLDIRSPGLGDTAMYLCATSRDHGDRESHGYTFGSGTRLTVV.

This clonotype was counted at least ten times. The chain is built from TRBV6-5 and TRBJ2-7; D might be TRBD1 (6 bases). Trimming pared 2 bases from V and 2 bases from J, leaving 10 bases between. CDR1 and CDR2 from the germline V gene are MNHEY and SVGAGI. This CDR3 contains 14 residues. CDR3 bases: TGTGCCAGCAGTTACGGGACACCACCCTACGAGCAGTACTTC. Its protein is CASSYGTPPYEQYF.

This clonotype was observed at least ten times. The chain links TRBV6-1 to TRBJ2-7, with D possibly matching TRBD2 (5 bases). This CDR3 is built from 14 residues. V was cut by 5 bases and J by 3 bases, with 14 bases left in between. The germline gives CDR1 MNHNS, CDR2 SASEGT. The CDR3 DNA reads TGTGCCAGCAGTCCGCCGGGGATAGGCTACGAGCAGTACTTC. Translated, it gives CASSPPGIGYEQYF.

This clonotype occurred many times. This chain's CDR3 is CSAQGRETQYF. As DNA, the CDR3 is TGCAGTGCTCAGGGGCGGGAGACCCAGTACTTC. The chain joins TRBV20-1 to TRBJ2-5; a weak D match, TRBD1 (6 bases). The CDR3 is 11 residues long. Germline lookup yields CDR1 DFQATT and CDR2 SNEGSKA (reference sequence). V was shortened by 5 bases and J by 5 bases, with 9 bases between the two germline ends.

V usage is TRBV13 and J usage is TRBJ2-5, with D maybe TRBD1 (7 bases). Trimming cost V 1 base and J 2 bases, with 14 bases left between them. Germline lookup yields CDR1 PRHDT and CDR2 FYEKMQ (reference sequence). The CDR3 extends over 16 amino acids. The DNA for the CDR3 is TGTGCCAGCAGCTTAGATGGGGGGACAGAACAAGAGACCCAGTACTTC. Residues: CASSLDGGTEQETQYF.

The sample holds many counts of this clonotype. This sequence joins TRBV4-1 and TRBJ1-1, with D unclear. This CDR3 spans 12 amino acids. The V end was cut by 3 bases, the J end by 5 bases, with 7 bases between. Germline lookup yields CDR1 MGHRA and CDR2 YSYEKL. This CDR3 reads CASSHPLTEAFF. The CDR3 DNA reads as TGCGCCAGCAGCCATCCGTTAACTGAAGCTTTCTTT.

The sample holds many counts of this clonotype. The rearrangement joins TRBV6-1 to TRBJ2-7, with D possibly TRBD1 on 6 matching bases. V dropped 7 bases and J dropped 3 bases, with 13 bases sitting between them. Germline CDR1 MNHNS, CDR2 SASEGT. The CDR3 has 13 residues. As DNA, the CDR3 is TGTGCCAGCACCCCACGGGACAACTACGAGCAGTACTTC. Translated: CASTPRDNYEQYF.

This clonotype was seen ten or more times. The chain employs TRBV6-5 and TRBJ1-1; tentatively, D is TRBD1 (5 bases). The CDR3 spans 15 residues. Looked up from germline, CDR1 is MNHEY and CDR2 is SVGAGI. V lost 2 bases and J lost 4, with 14 bases in between. The CDR3, as DNA: TGTGCCAGCAGTTACGTCCCGGGGGGGAGCACTGAAGCTTTCTTT. Translated: CASSYVPGGSTEAFF.